Below are 31 T cell receptor beta chains sequenced from a single sample in a study of CD8+CD57+ T cells in acquired aplastic anemia. All sequencing subjects had displayed CD8+CD57+ cell expansion on flow cytometry. The study profiled TCR beta VDJ and CDR3 using genomic DNA as template. TCRdb called the reads again in MiXCR, with one record for every CDR3 protein. The sample lists some 160,000 distinct CDR3 sequences; 40% to 55% were seen once. The material sequenced was sorted CD4+, CD8+, or CD8+CD57+ T cells (not recorded which) from PBMCs. The receptors originated from a human donor with aplastic anemia.

Only one count was recorded for this clonotype. The chain combines TRBV10-3 with TRBJ2-7; either TRBD1 or TRBD2 may fit D (6 bases each). The CDR3 is 14 amino acids. V was pared by 10 bases and J by 7 bases, with 23 bases between. Germline CDR1 is ENHRY and CDR2 is SYGVKD. This CDR3 is CANNTGGHEREQYF. The CDR3 nucleotides are TGTGCCAACAATACCGGGGGACATGAGCGGGAGCAGTACTTC.

The rearrangement uses TRBV7-9 and TRBJ1-1; the D is unclear. This CDR3 comprises 14 residues. Trimming stripped 3 bases from V and 4 bases from J, with 12 bases between. CDR1 and CDR2 from the germline V gene are SEHNR and FQNEAQ (reference sequence). The CDR3 loop is CASSFGGFVTEAFF. Here the CDR3 DNA reads TGTGCCAGCAGCTTTGGAGGGTTTGTCACTGAAGCTTTCTTT.

This clonotype was seen ten or more times. The genes are TRBV11-3 and TRBJ1-1, with D maybe TRBD1 (6 bases). With 5 bases removed from V and 8 bases from J, the gap between germline ends came to 15 bases. The CDR3 spans 13 residues. Germline CDR1 and CDR2: SGHNT and YENEEA. In nucleotides, the CDR3 is TGTGCCAGCAGCCCAAGGAGCAGGGGCGAAGCTTTCTTT. It is translated as CASSPRSRGEAFF.

Concerning this clonotype: Sequence at one end of the junction differs from germline and may be a read error. V usage is TRBV20-1 and J usage is TRBJ2-3; D is uncertain. Germline assignment: CDR1 DFQATT and CDR2 SNEGSKA (reference sequence). The CDR3 has 17 amino acids. The CDR3 protein is CSAREPRSGKGTDTQYF. The CDR3 DNA reads as TGCAGCGCTAGAGAGCCCAGAAGTGGGAAAGGCACAGATACGCAGTATTTT.

This clonotype was detected ten times or more. This chain links TRBV9 with TRBJ1-2, with no clear D. The CDR3 sequence is 12 residues long. Germline V gene lookup returns CDR1 SGDLS and CDR2 YYNGEE. V lost 3 bases to trimming and J lost 4 bases, with 7 bases between them. As DNA, the CDR3 is TGTGCCAGCAGCGCGAATCTCTATGGCTACACCTTC. The encoded protein is CASSANLYGYTF.

The chain recombines TRBV20-1 with TRBJ2-2, with TRBD2 matching 7 bases. The trim removed 0 bases at V and 6 bases at J, leaving 10 bases unmatched. The germline gives CDR1 DFQATT, CDR2 SNEGSKA (reference sequence). CDR3 length: 16 residues. The CDR3, as DNA: TGCAGTGCTAGAGATTCCTGGACTAGTCGGTCCGGGGAGCTGTTTTTT. This encodes CSARDSWTSRSGELFF.

This clonotype appeared many times. The V gene is TRBV5-1, the J gene TRBJ2-3, with D possibly matching TRBD1 (5 bases). V lost 4 bases and J 3 bases, leaving 15 bases between the germline ends. From germline, CDR1 is SGHRS and CDR2 YFSETQ. This CDR3 is built from 15 residues. The CDR3 is CASSPGFSGTDTQYF. Written as DNA, the CDR3 is TGCGCCAGCAGCCCGGGCTTCTCAGGGACAGATACGCAGTATTTT.

This sequence joins TRBV4-3 and TRBJ2-7; no firm D call. Germline V gene lookup returns CDR1 LGHNA and CDR2 YSLEER. This CDR3 is built from 14 residues. Trimming left V 0 bases short and J 7 bases short, with 13 bases between. The CDR3 region is CASSQDKGLGEQYF. Written as DNA, the CDR3 is TGCGCCAGCAGCCAAGATAAGGGCCTGGGGGAGCAGTACTTC.

This clonotype was seen many times. The chain links TRBV12-3 or TRBV12-4 to TRBJ2-6, with 7 bases identical to TRBD1. V lost 5 bases, J lost 1 base, and 2 bases stayed unmatched. CDR3 length: 15 amino acids. The CDR3 region has the DNA TGTGCCAGCAGTCAGACAGGGTCTGGGGCCAACGTCCTGACTTTC. Translated: CASSQTGSGANVLTF.

This clonotype has a count of ten or more. This sequence joins TRBV4-2 and TRBJ2-3; 12 bases match TRBD2. The CDR3 is 17 amino acids. J gave up 2 bases and V 5 bases, and 8 bases lay outside the gene matches. Germline V gene data show CDR1 as LGHNA and CDR2 as YNFKEQ. CDR3 nucleotides: TGTGCCAGCAGCGGGAGTGGACTAGCGGGATACACAGATACGCAGTATTTT. The encoded protein is CASSGSGLAGYTDTQYF.

The genes are TRBV6-1 and TRBJ2-7; 10 bases align to TRBD2. The CDR3 runs 16 residues. Looked up from germline, CDR1 is MNHNS and CDR2 is SASEGT. V lost 2 bases and J lost 7; bases outside the gene matches: 11. CDR3 DNA: TGTGCCAGCAGTGAACGCGAGCGGGGGGGCGACAATGAGCAGTACGTC. Encoded protein: CASSERERGGDNEQYV.

J is TRBJ2-7 and V is TRBV25-1; the D call may be TRBD1 or TRBD2 (5 bases each). V was pared by 0 bases and J by 4 bases, with 19 bases between. The CDR3 is 17 residues long. The germline V gene encodes CDR1 MGHDK and CDR2 SYGVNS. CDR3 in amino acids: CASSEYAGTHVRYEQYF. As DNA, the CDR3 is TGTGCCAGCAGTGAATACGCCGGGACCCATGTGAGGTACGAGCAGTACTTC.

The V call is TRBV29-1, the J call TRBJ1-2; D not resolved. Trimming stripped 3 bases from V and 2 bases from J, with 16 bases between. Looked up from germline, CDR1 is SQVTM and CDR2 is ANQGSEA. The CDR3 has 15 amino acids. The CDR3: CSVDTVGRENYGYTF. CDR3 sequence (DNA): TGCAGCGTTGACACTGTTGGGAGGGAGAACTATGGCTACACCTTC. The complete variable domain, with remaining parts taken from reference TRBV29-1 and TRBJ1-2, reads SAVISQKPSRDICQRGTSLTIQCQVDSQVTMMFWYRQQPGQSLTLIATANQGSEATYESGFVIDKFPISRPNLTFSTLTVSNMSPEDSSIYLCSVDTVGRENYGYTFGSGTRLTVV.

On this clonotype itself: A read error may account for a junction end that differs from germline. The V and J genes are TRBV10-3 and TRBJ1-5; D is perhaps TRBD1 (6 bases). The CDR3 contains 15 residues. The germline V gene encodes CDR1 ENHRY and CDR2 SYGVKD. The CDR3 sequence is CATSEHRERAQPQHF. The CDR3 bases are TGTGCCACCAGTGAGCACAGGGAGAGGGCTCAGCCCCAGCACTTT.

A few counts support this clonotype. The J gene is TRBJ1-2, the V gene TRBV4-2; 7 bases match TRBD1. The V and J ends lost 4 bases and 4 bases, in that order; junction bases with no gene match: 6. The germline V gene has CDR1 LGHNA and CDR2 YNFKEQ. This CDR3 has 14 amino acids. The CDR3 DNA sequence: TGTGCCAGCAGCCGCCGACAGGGAAGCTATGGCTACACCTTC. This sequence encodes CASSRRQGSYGYTF.

The table lists this clonotype with many counts. V usage is TRBV19 and J usage is TRBJ2-4, with D possibly matching TRBD1 (6 bases). V dropped 5 bases and J dropped 0 bases, with 14 bases sitting between them. The CDR3 consists of 16 residues. Germline V gene data show CDR1 as LNHDA and CDR2 as SQIVND (reference sequence). The DNA of the CDR3 is TGTGCCAGTAGTTCGGACAGTATACTAGCCAAAAACATTCAGTACTTC. It translates to CASSSDSILAKNIQYF.

Ten or more counts support this clonotype. V and J are TRBV7-8 and TRBJ1-2; 9 nucleotides match TRBD1. J lost 4 bases, V lost 5 bases, and 8 bases had no gene match. Germline-derived CDR1 and CDR2 are SGHVS and FQNEAQ. This CDR3 contains 15 residues. The DNA for the CDR3 is TGTGCCAGCAGCACCCGACAGGGGGTCGCCTATGGCTACACCTTC. Translating it yields CASSTRQGVAYGYTF.

The gene calls are TRBV4-1 and TRBJ2-7; 8 positions match TRBD1. Germline values: CDR1 MGHRA, CDR2 YSYEKL. The CDR3 runs to 15 residues. Trimming took 1 base from V and 3 from J; bases not matched to a gene: 5. CDR3 in amino acids: CASSQGTGRIYEQYF. In nucleotides, the CDR3 is TGCGCCAGCAGCCAAGGGACAGGGAGAATCTACGAGCAGTACTTC.

With regard to this clonotype: Compared with germline, one end of the junction differs, possibly owing to a read error. V is TRBV10-3 and J is TRBJ2-7; 7 bases are shared with TRBD1. This CDR3 has 13 amino acids. The V gene's germline CDR1 is ENHRY and CDR2 SYGVKD. The CDR3 sequence: CASSEDRVYEQYF. The CDR3 nucleotides read TGTGCCAGCAGTGAAGACAGGGTGTACGAGCAGTACTTC.

Of note for this clonotype: This sequence may be a read error, since a much larger clone differs from it by one base. CDR3 in DNA: TGTGCTAGTGGTCCTCGGACAGGGAGTGAAAAACTGTCTTTT. Its translation: CASGPRTGSEKLSF. The chain employs TRBV12-5 and TRBJ1-4, with 8 bases fitting TRBD1. The CDR3 has 14 residues. Germline CDR1 and CDR2: LGHNT and FRNRAP.

This clonotype has ten or more counts. The rearrangement joins TRBV7-2 to TRBJ2-2; D unresolved. This CDR3 has 13 residues. Germline V gives CDR1 SGHTA, CDR2 FQGNSA. V lost 2 bases to trimming and J lost 6 bases, with 7 bases between them. The CDR3 DNA sequence: TGTGCCAGCAGCTTACGGAGCTCCGGGGAGCTGTTTTTT. It yields the protein CASSLRSSGELFF. Using reference TRBV7-2 and TRBJ2-2 for the parts outside the CDR3, the full variable domain is GAGVSQSPSNKVTEKGKDVELRCDPISGHTALYWYRQSLGQGLEFLIYFQGNSAPDKSGLPSDRFSAERTGGSVSTLTIQRTQQEDSAVYLCASSLRSSGELFFGEGSRLTVL.

This chain joins TRBV25-1 and TRBJ1-2; a weak D match, TRBD1 (5 bases). CDR1 is MGHDK and CDR2 is SYGVNS in the germline V gene. The CDR3 is 13 residues long. Trimming took 6 bases from V and 4 from J, leaving 12 bases between them. The CDR3 DNA is TGTGCCAGCAGGGCAGACAGCCTCTATGGCTACACCTTC. Its translation: CASRADSLYGYTF.

V usage is TRBV15 and J usage is TRBJ2-1, with a possible D match to TRBD2 (5 bases). Per germline, CDR1 LNHNV and CDR2 YYDKDF (reference sequence). The CDR3 is 14 amino acids. Between the trimmed V and J ends, which lost 0 bases and 11 bases, there was a span of 14 bases. In DNA form, the CDR3 reads TGTGCCACCAGCAGAGATCTGGTTCCCGGGAAGCAGTTCTTC. This gives the protein CATSRDLVPGKQFF. The full variable domain, in which reference TRBV15 and TRBJ2-1 provide the parts outside the CDR3, is DAMVIQNPRYQVTQFGKPVTLSCSQTLNHNVMYWYQQKSSQAPKLLFHYYDKDFNNEADTPDNFQSRRPNTSFCFLDIRSPGLGDTAMYLCATSRDLVPGKQFFGPGTRLTVL.

Ten or more counts support this clonotype. V is TRBV6-5 and J is TRBJ2-2; unclear D gene. Germline V CDR1 and CDR2: MNHEY, SVGAGI. V was pared by 3 bases and J by 0 bases, with 5 bases between. The CDR3 totals 14 residues. The CDR3 protein is CASSYFPNTGELFF. CDR3 nucleotide sequence: TGTGCCAGCAGTTATTTTCCGAACACCGGGGAGCTGTTTTTT.

This clonotype was recorded many times. The chain uses TRBV4-2 and TRBJ1-6, with D tentatively TRBD1 (5 bases). Germline-derived CDR1 and CDR2 are LGHNA and YNFKEQ. V was pared by 1 base and J by 5 bases, with 12 bases between. This CDR3 has 16 amino acids. CDR3 DNA sequence: TGTGCCAGCAGCCAAGGGCCAAGGGACGATAATTCACCCCTCCACTTT. Translation gives CASSQGPRDDNSPLHF.

This clonotype was detected a few times. The chain carries TRBV29-1 and TRBJ1-1; D remains ambiguous. Germline V gene lookup returns CDR1 SQVTM and CDR2 ANQGSEA. The CDR3 runs to 11 residues. Trimming removed 5 bases from V and 0 bases from J, with 4 bases in between. The CDR3: CSVRLNTEAFF. The CDR3, as DNA: TGCAGCGTTCGGTTGAACACTGAAGCTTTCTTT.

This clonotype is categorized as medium-sized. The chain couples TRBV12-3 or TRBV12-4 to TRBJ2-7; D is ambiguous. Trimming took 6 bases from V and 3 from J, leaving 9 bases between them. The CDR3 consists of 12 residues. CDR3 nucleotides: TGTGCCAGCAGCCGCGGCCACTACGAGCAGTACTTC. It yields the protein CASSRGHYEQYF.

This clonotype was seen repeatedly, ten times or more. The chain combines TRBV20-1 with TRBJ2-3; TRBD2 aligns across 14 bases. The CDR3 has 17 amino acids. Germline values: CDR1 DFQATT, CDR2 SNEGSKA (reference sequence). V gave up 6 bases and J gave up 2 bases; unmatched junction bases: 10. The CDR3 DNA is TGCAGTGCCCTGGGGACTAGCGGGAGAAGCACCACAGATACGCAGTATTTT. Amino acids: CSALGTSGRSTTDTQYF.

This clonotype appeared once. This sequence joins TRBV5-1 and TRBJ2-7, with D uncertain. The germline gives CDR1 SGHRS, CDR2 YFSETQ. The V end lost 5 bases, the J end lost 0 bases, and 12 bases lay between the germline ends. There are 14 residues in the CDR3. The CDR3 sequence: CASSEVRPSYEQYF. In DNA, the CDR3 is TGCGCCAGCAGTGAAGTGAGACCCTCCTACGAGCAGTACTTC.

CDR3 sequence reads: CASSLTGAIETQYF. Here the CDR3 DNA reads TGTGCCAGCAGCTTGACAGGGGCCATAGAGACCCAGTACTTC. The rearrangement uses TRBV7-6 and TRBJ2-5, with 8 positions matching TRBD1. Germline V gene data show CDR1 as SGHVS and CDR2 as FNYEAQ. V gave up 3 bases and J gave up 4 bases; unmatched junction bases: 4. The length of the CDR3 is 14 residues.

The chain has TRBV15 and TRBJ2-7; TRBD1 aligns across 8 bases. After removal of 8 bases from V and 2 bases from J, the junction contained 8 bases not matched to a gene. Germline loops: CDR1 LNHNV, CDR2 YYDKDF (reference sequence). The CDR3 extends over 14 amino acids. CDR3 sequence: CATSSGTGPYEQYF. For the CDR3, the DNA is TGTGCCACCTCCTCGGGGACAGGTCCCTACGAGCAGTACTTC.